The 2 T cell receptor beta chains listed next were all sequenced from one sample in a study of blood T cell repertoires in COVID-19. TCRdb's table, derived via immunoSEQ multiplex PCR, lists solely in-frame clones and lacks some. The sample yields 250,000 to 400,000 clones, roughly 88% seen once. The sample was peripheral blood. The receptor source for this set is a woman in her thirties with COVID-19, enrolled during active disease.

The chain joins TRBV30 to TRBJ1-6; tentatively, D is TRBD1 (5 bases). Deletions cut 4 bases from V and 0 bases from J, with 10 bases between. This CDR3 spans 15 amino acids. The germline V gene has CDR1 GTSNPN and CDR2 SVGIG (reference sequence). The CDR3 loop is CAWTSQGSYNSPLHF. The DNA for the CDR3 is TGTGCCTGGACCTCCCAGGGCTCCTATAATTCACCCCTCCACTTT.

This rearrangement joins TRBV2 to TRBJ1-3; 8 bases fit TRBD1. The V gene's germline CDR1 is SNHLY and CDR2 FYNNEI. The J segment lost 1 base and the V segment lost 6 bases, leaving 5 bases of the junction unmatched. This CDR3 is 15 amino acids long. The DNA for the CDR3 is TGTGCCAGCAGCCGGGACAGGCCTTCTGGAAACACCATATATTTT. It codes for CASSRDRPSGNTIYF.